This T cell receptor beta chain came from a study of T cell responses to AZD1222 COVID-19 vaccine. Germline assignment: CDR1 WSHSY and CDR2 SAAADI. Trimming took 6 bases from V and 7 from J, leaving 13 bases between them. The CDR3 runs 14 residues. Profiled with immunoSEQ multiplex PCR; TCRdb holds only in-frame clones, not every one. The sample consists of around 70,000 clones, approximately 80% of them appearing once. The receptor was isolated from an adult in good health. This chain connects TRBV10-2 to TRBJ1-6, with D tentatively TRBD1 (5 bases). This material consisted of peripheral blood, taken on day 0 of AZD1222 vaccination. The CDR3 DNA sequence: TGCGCCAGCAGAGCGGGGACGGCAAATTCACCCCTCCACTTT. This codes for CASRAGTANSPLHF.